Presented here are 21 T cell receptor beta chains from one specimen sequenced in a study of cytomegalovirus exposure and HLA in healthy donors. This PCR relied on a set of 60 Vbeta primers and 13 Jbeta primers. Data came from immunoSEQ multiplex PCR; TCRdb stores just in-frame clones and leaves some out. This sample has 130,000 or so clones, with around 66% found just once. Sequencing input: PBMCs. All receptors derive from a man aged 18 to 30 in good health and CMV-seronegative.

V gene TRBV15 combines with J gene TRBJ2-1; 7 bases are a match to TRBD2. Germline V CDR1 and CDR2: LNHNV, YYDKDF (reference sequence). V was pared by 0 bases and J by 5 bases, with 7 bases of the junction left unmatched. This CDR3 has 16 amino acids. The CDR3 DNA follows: TGTGCCACCAGCAGAGATGGAAGAAGCGGGGACAATGAGCAGTTCTTC. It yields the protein CATSRDGRSGDNEQFF.

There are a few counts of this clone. CDR3 amino acids: CASSLVPGIETQYF. DNA for the CDR3: TGTGCCAGCAGCTTAGTCCCAGGGATAGAGACCCAGTACTTC. The chain is built from TRBV7-7 and TRBJ2-5; D may be TRBD1 (5 bases). V shed 1 base and J shed 4 bases, with 10 bases lying between them. Germline V gene sequence: CDR1 SSHAT, CDR2 FNYEAQ (reference sequence). CDR3 length equals 14 residues.

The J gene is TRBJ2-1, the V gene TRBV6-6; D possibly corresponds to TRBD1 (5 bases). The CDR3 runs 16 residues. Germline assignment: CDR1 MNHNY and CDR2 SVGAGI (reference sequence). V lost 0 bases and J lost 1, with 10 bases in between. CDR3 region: CASSYSDTYSYNEQFF. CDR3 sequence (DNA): TGTGCCAGCAGTTACTCGGACACCTATTCCTACAATGAGCAGTTCTTC.

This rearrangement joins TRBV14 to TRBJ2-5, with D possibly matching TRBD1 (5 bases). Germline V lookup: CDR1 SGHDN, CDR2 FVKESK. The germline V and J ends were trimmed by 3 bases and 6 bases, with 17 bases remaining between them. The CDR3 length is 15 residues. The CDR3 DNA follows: TGTGCCAGCAGCCACCTCATCCAGGGTCTGAAGACCCAGTACTTC. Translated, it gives CASSHLIQGLKTQYF.

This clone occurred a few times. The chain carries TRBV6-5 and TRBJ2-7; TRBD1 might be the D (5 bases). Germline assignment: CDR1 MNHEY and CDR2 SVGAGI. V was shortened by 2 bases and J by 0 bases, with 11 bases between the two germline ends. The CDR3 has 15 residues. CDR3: CASSYMGPLSYEQYF. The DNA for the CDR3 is TGTGCCAGCAGTTACATGGGGCCACTCTCCTACGAGCAGTACTTC.

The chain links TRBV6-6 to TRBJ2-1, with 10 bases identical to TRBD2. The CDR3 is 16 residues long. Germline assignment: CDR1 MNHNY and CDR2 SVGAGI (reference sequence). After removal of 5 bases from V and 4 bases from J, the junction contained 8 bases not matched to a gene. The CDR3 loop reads CASSPPSGGIYNEQFF. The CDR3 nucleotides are TGTGCCAGCAGTCCCCCTAGCGGGGGAATTTACAATGAGCAGTTCTTC.

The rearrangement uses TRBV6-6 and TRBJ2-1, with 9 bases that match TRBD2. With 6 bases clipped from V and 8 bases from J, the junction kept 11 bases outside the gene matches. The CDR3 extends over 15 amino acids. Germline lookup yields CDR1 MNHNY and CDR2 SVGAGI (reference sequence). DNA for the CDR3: TGTGCCAGCAGATTAGCGGGAGCTCCGGTCGATGAGCAGTTCTTC. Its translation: CASRLAGAPVDEQFF.

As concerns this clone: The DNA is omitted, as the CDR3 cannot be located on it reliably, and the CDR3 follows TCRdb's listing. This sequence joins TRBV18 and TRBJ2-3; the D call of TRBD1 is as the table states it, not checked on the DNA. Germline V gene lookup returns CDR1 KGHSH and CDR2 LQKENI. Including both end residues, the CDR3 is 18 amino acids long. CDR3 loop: CASSHTGLFGAGADTQYF.

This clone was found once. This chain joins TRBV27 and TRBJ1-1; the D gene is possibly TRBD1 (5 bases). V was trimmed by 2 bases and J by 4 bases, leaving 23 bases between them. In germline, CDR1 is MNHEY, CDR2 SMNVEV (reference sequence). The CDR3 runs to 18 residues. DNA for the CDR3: TGTGCCAGCAGTTTACCCCCGGGCAGAGGGGCGGGGGTCACTGAAGCTTTCTTT. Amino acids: CASSLPPGRGAGVTEAFF.

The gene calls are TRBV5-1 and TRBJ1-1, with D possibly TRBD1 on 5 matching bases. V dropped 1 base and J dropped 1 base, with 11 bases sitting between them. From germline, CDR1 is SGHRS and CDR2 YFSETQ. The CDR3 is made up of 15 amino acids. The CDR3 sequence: CASSLNGGTNTEAFF. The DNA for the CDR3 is TGCGCCAGCAGCTTGAACGGGGGAACGAACACTGAAGCTTTCTTT.

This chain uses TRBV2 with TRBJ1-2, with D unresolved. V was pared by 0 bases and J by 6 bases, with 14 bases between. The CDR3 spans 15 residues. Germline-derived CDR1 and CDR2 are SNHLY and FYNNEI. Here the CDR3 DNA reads TGTGCCAGCAGTGAAGCGCTAATTGGGAGGCATGGCTACACCTTC. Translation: CASSEALIGRHGYTF.

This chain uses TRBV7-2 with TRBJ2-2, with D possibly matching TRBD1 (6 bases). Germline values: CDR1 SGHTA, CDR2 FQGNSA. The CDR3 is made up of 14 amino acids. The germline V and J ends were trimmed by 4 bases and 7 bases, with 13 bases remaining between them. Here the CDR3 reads CASSSQGFGGELFF. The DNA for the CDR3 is TGTGCCAGCAGCTCTCAGGGGTTTGGCGGGGAGCTGTTTTTT.

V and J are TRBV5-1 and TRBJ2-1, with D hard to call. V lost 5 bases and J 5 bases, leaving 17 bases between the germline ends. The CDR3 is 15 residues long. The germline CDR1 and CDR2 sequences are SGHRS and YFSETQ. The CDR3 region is CASSRNSQLHNEQFF. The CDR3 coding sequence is TGCGCCAGCAGTCGAAATAGCCAGCTCCACAATGAGCAGTTCTTC.

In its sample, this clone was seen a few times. CDR3 sequence reads: CASSLGSPDTQYF. Written as DNA, the CDR3 is TGTGCCAGCAGCCTAGGGAGTCCAGATACGCAGTATTTT. This rearrangement joins TRBV4-2 to TRBJ2-3, with a weak D call TRBD2 (5 bases). Germline V gives CDR1 LGHNA, CDR2 YNFKEQ. Trimming took off 4 bases at V and 4 bases at J, with 9 bases between the two ends. CDR3 length: 13 residues.

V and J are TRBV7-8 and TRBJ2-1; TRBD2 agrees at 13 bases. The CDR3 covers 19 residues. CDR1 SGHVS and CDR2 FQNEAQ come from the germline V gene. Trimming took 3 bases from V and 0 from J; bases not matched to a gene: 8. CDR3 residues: CASSFPFRLAGGSYNEQFF. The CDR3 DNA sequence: TGTGCCAGCAGCTTCCCCTTTAGACTAGCGGGAGGCTCCTACAATGAGCAGTTCTTC.

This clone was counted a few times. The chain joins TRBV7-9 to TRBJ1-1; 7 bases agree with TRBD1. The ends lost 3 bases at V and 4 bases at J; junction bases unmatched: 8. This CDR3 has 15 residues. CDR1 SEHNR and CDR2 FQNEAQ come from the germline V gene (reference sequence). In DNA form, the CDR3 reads TGTGCCAGCAGCTTTATAACAGGGGAGGCCACTGAAGCTTTCTTT. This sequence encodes CASSFITGEATEAFF.

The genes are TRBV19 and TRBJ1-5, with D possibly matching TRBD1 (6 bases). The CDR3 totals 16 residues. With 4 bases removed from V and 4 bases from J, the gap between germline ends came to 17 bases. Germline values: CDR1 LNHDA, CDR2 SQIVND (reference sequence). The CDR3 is CASSSRQAEVNQPQHF. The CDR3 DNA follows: TGTGCCAGTAGTAGTAGACAGGCTGAGGTAAATCAGCCCCAGCATTTT. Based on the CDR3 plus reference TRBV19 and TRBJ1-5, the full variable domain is DGGITQSPKYLFRKEGQNVTLSCEQNLNHDAMYWYRQDPGQGLRLIYYSQIVNDFQKGDIAEGYSVSREKKESFPLTVTSAQKNPTAFYLCASSSRQAEVNQPQHFGDGTRLSIL.

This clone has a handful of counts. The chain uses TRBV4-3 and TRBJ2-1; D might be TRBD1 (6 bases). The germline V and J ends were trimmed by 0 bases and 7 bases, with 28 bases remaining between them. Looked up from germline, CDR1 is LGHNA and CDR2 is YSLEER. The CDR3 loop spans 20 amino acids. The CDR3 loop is CASSQERIISGTFAGNEQFF. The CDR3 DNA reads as TGCGCCAGCAGCCAAGAACGAATTATAAGTGGGACATTCGCCGGTAATGAGCAGTTCTTC.

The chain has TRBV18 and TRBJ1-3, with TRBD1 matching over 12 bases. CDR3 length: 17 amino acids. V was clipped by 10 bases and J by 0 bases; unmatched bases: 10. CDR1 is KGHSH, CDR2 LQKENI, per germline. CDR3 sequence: CATRPGTGGRSGNTIYF. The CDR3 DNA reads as TGTGCCACAAGACCCGGGACAGGGGGCCGCTCTGGAAACACCATATATTTT.

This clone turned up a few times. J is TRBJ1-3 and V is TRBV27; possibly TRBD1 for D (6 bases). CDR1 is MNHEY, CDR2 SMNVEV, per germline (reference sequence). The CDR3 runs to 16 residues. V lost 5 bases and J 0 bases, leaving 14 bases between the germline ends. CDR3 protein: CASSKDRTTSGNTIYF. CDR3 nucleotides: TGTGCCAGCAGTAAAGACAGGACCACCTCTGGAAACACCATATATTTT.

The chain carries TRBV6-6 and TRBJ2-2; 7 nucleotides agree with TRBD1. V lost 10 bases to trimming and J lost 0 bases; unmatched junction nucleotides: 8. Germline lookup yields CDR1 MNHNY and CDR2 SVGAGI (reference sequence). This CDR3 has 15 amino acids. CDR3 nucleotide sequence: TGTGCCATTCCCAGGGGGTCCCCGAACACCGGGGAGCTGTTTTTT. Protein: CAIPRGSPNTGELFF.